These T cell receptor beta chains were read from a single sample in a study of blood T cell repertoires in COVID-19. The data were produced by immunoSEQ multiplex PCR, yet TCRdb's version contains in-frame clones alone and is incomplete. The data show under 150,000 clones, with roughly three quarters seen just once and 20% held by the top ten. The sample consisted of peripheral blood. These receptors were obtained from an elderly man with acute or convalescent COVID-19. The CDR3 runs from the conserved cysteine through the conserved F or W. D genes are given only for firm matches. Not every row has a clone size; where given, it reads once, few, many or a size class.

CASSPTPTANEQFF	TGTGCCAGCAGCCCAACCCCGACAGCTAATGAGCAGTTCTTC	NA	TRBJ2-1	NA	TRBV6-5
CASSLPGQGSETQYF	TGCGCCAGCAGCTTACCGGGACAGGGTTCGGAGACCCAGTACTTC	TRBD1	TRBJ2-5	NA	TRBV5-1
CASTDWRTGDEQYF	TGTGCCAGCACCGATTGGAGGACAGGGGACGAGCAGTACTTC	TRBD1	TRBJ2-7	few	TRBV6-5
CASSPTGTDTQYF	TGTGCCAGCAGTCCTACAGGGACAGATACGCAGTATTTT	NA	TRBJ2-3	NA	TRBV2
CASSSPGGGQPQHF	TGTGCCAGCAGTTCCCCTGGGGGAGGACAGCCCCAGCATTTT	NA	TRBJ1-5	once	TRBV6-2/TRBV6-3
CASSTTSAVYNEQFF	TGTGCCAGCAGCACGACCAGCGCCGTCTACAATGAGCAGTTCTTC	NA	TRBJ2-1	NA	TRBV6-5
CASSFLQGNTIYF	TGTGCCAGCAGCTTCCTGCAGGGAAACACCATATATTTT	NA	TRBJ1-3	NA	TRBV11-1
CSVTSGPAPYEQYF	TGCAGCGTCACCTCAGGGCCAGCCCCCTACGAGCAGTACTTC	NA	TRBJ2-7	NA	TRBV29-1
CAISESPENTEAFF	TGTGCCATCAGTGAGTCTCCAGAGAACACTGAAGCTTTCTTT	NA	TRBJ1-1	once	TRBV10-3
CSVERPPWTDLNTEAFF	TGCAGCGTTGAAAGACCCCCCTGGACAGATCTGAACACTGAAGCTTTCTTT	NA	TRBJ1-1	NA	TRBV29-1
CASSVTGGVQPQHF	TGTGCCAGCAGCGTAACGGGGGGCGTTCAGCCCCAGCATTTT	NA	TRBJ1-5	NA	TRBV9
CASSFRGQGISYEQYF	TGCGCCAGCAGCTTTCGGGGACAGGGGATTTCCTACGAGCAGTACTTC	TRBD1	TRBJ2-7	NA	TRBV5-1
CASSMNNRAGYTF	TGTGCCAGTAGTATGAACAACAGGGCTGGCTACACCTTC	NA	TRBJ1-2	NA	TRBV19
CASRSGTGAIELFF	TGTGCCAGCAGGTCCGGGACAGGGGCCATTGAACTGTTTTTT	TRBD1	TRBJ1-4	NA	TRBV11-2
CASSLGLAISGELFF	TGTGCCAGCAGCTTGGGACTAGCAATCTCCGGGGAGCTGTTTTTT	TRBD2	TRBJ2-2	once	TRBV5-4
CASSAGTSAFEQFF	TGTGCCAGCAGTGCCGGGACTAGCGCGTTTGAGCAGTTCTTC	TRBD2	TRBJ2-1	NA	TRBV6-2/TRBV6-3
CAISGGTGHTEAFF	TGTGCCATCAGTGGAGGGACAGGGCACACTGAAGCTTTCTTT	TRBD1	TRBJ1-1	NA	TRBV10-3
CASSLGGLASTDTQYF	TGCGCCAGCAGCTTGGGTGGACTCGCTAGCACAGATACGCAGTATTTT	NA	TRBJ2-3	once	TRBV5-1
CASSQRIGTDTQYF	TGTGCCAGCAGCCAGCGAATAGGAACAGATACGCAGTATTTT	NA	TRBJ2-3	few	TRBV6-5
CASSSGLAGGQVAETQYF	TGTGCCAGCAGCTCCGGACTAGCGGGGGGGCAAGTCGCGGAGACCCAGTACTTC	TRBD2	TRBJ2-5	NA	TRBV11-2
CASSSLALSSYEQYF	TGTGCCAGCAGCTCTCTAGCGTTAAGCTCCTACGAGCAGTACTTC	NA	TRBJ2-7	NA	TRBV7-8
CASKRGGHTGELFF	TGTGCCAGCAAGCGGGGGGGCCACACCGGGGAGCTGTTTTTT	TRBD2	TRBJ2-2	NA	TRBV27
CASSSLDSSYEQYF	TGTGCCAGCAGTTCCTTGGACAGCTCCTACGAGCAGTACTTC	NA	TRBJ2-7	few	TRBV6-6
CATSRGRGNQPQHF	TGTGCCACCAGCCGGGGGAGGGGCAATCAGCCCCAGCATTTT	NA	TRBJ1-5	NA	TRBV15
CASHSGASYNEQFF	TGTGCCAGCCATTCAGGGGCCTCCTACAATGAGCAGTTCTTC	NA	TRBJ2-1	NA	TRBV2
CASSPSGGSYEQYF	TGTGCCAGCTCCCCGAGCGGGGGCTCCTACGAGCAGTACTTC	TRBD2	TRBJ2-7	few	TRBV18
CASSQRLAGGQETQYF	TGTGCCAGCAGCCAACGACTAGCGGGGGGACAAGAGACCCAGTACTTC	TRBD2	TRBJ2-5	NA	TRBV3-1/TRBV3-2
CASSIVAGAYNEQFF	TGTGCCAGTAGTATTGTAGCGGGGGCATACAATGAGCAGTTCTTC	TRBD2	TRBJ2-1	NA	TRBV19
CSAGGAGNEQFF	TGCAGCGCAGGGGGGGCCGGTAATGAGCAGTTCTTC	NA	TRBJ2-1	NA	TRBV29-1
CASSPGTGAGNQPQHF	TGCGCCAGCAGTCCCGGGACAGGGGCCGGCAATCAGCCCCAGCATTTT	TRBD1	TRBJ1-5	once	TRBV5-1
CASSADRGNLWNQPQHF	TGTGCCAGCAGTGCGGACAGGGGAAATTTATGGAATCAGCCCCAGCATTTT	TRBD1	TRBJ1-5	NA	TRBV2
CASSPAGARGETQYF	TGCGCCAGCAGCCCGGCGGGGGCGCGAGGGGAGACCCAGTACTTC	NA	TRBJ2-5	NA	TRBV5-1
CASSLRVGRGQALSYEQYF	TGTGCCAGCAGCTTAAGGGTAGGAAGGGGACAGGCTCTCTCCTACGAGCAGTACTTC	TRBD1	TRBJ2-7	NA	TRBV7-2
CASSSLAGTTDTQYF	TGTGCCAGCAGCTCTCTCGCGGGGACCACAGATACGCAGTATTTT	NA	TRBJ2-3	NA	TRBV2
CASSSYSGGGTDTQYF	TGTGCCAGCAGTTCGTATAGCGGGGGGGGCACAGATACGCAGTATTTT	TRBD2	TRBJ2-3	NA	TRBV6-5
CASSQGTGEETQYF	TGTGCCAGCAGCCAAGGGACAGGGGAAGAGACCCAGTACTTC	TRBD1	TRBJ2-5	NA	TRBV4-2
CASTMGSKETQYF	TGTGCCAGCACTATGGGCAGTAAAGAGACCCAGTACTTC	NA	TRBJ2-5	NA	TRBV7-8
CASSLTGSSGANVLTF	TGTGCCAGCTCACTGACAGGCAGCTCTGGGGCCAACGTCCTGACTTTC	NA	TRBJ2-6	NA	TRBV18
CASSLGGRGYGYTF	TGTGCCAGCAGCTTAGGGGGCAGGGGCTATGGCTACACCTTC	NA	TRBJ1-2	NA	TRBV7-8
CASSSLHRDLFTGELFF	TGTGCCAGCAGTTCCTTACACAGGGATTTGTTCACCGGGGAGCTGTTTTTT	NA	TRBJ2-2	NA	TRBV21-1
CASSLRPGTGGETQYF	TGTGCCAGCAGCTTACGCCCGGGGACTGGGGGAGAGACCCAGTACTTC	NA	TRBJ2-5	once	TRBV7-2
CASSLSGGGREKLFF	TGCGCCAGCAGCTTGTCGGGAGGCGGGCGAGAAAAACTGTTTTTT	NA	TRBJ1-4	NA	TRBV5-1
CASSTGQSNYGYTF	TGTGCCAGTAGTACCGGACAGTCTAACTATGGCTACACCTTC	NA	TRBJ1-2	many	TRBV19
CASSLAGDTGELFF	TGTGCCAGCAGCTTAGCAGGGGACACCGGGGAGCTGTTTTTT	NA	TRBJ2-2	NA	TRBV7-9
CASRNPGQGDQLRGTQYF	TGTGCCAGCAGGAACCCGGGACAGGGGGACCAACTCCGGGGGACCCAGTACTTC	TRBD1	TRBJ2-5	NA	TRBV6-4
CASSVAGTGGSPLHF	TGCGCCAGCAGCGTTGCCGGGACAGGAGGCTCACCCCTCCACTTT	TRBD1	TRBJ1-6	NA	TRBV5-1
CASSIRWNNSPLHF	TGTGCCAGTAGTATCAGGTGGAATAATTCACCCCTCCACTTT	NA	TRBJ1-6	once	TRBV19
CASSLSPVYGYTF	TGTGCCAGCAGTTTGAGTCCGGTCTATGGCTACACCTTC	NA	TRBJ1-2	NA	TRBV12-3/TRBV12-4
CASSLAGFVNNEQFF	TGTGCCAGCAGTTTAGCAGGGTTTGTCAACAATGAGCAGTTCTTC	NA	TRBJ2-1	NA	TRBV28
CASRLDRGPYNEQFF	TGTGCCAGCAGACTAGACAGGGGTCCCTACAATGAGCAGTTCTTC	TRBD1	TRBJ2-1	NA	TRBV6-5
CASSHGWNEQFF	TGTGCCAGCAGTCACGGGTGGAATGAGCAGTTCTTC	NA	TRBJ2-1	NA	TRBV12-3/TRBV12-4
CASSLYDRTSSYEQYF	TGCGCCAGCAGCTTATACGACAGAACTTCCTCCTACGAGCAGTACTTC	NA	TRBJ2-7	few	TRBV5-1